These T cell receptor beta chains were read from a single sample in a study of CD8 T cells in Susac syndrome. Each CDR3 protein gets one entry after TCRdb re-called the immunoSEQ multiplex PCR reads with MiXCR. The repertoire consists of 200,000 to 300,000 distinct CDR3 sequences, with around 96% occurring once and the leading ten covering 0.1%. Material: CD4+ T cells from PBMCs. The receptors originated from a human donor with Susac syndrome. CDR3s include the opening cysteine and the closing phenylalanine or tryptophan. Fields, in order: J gene, V gene, CDR3 protein.

>TRBJ1-2|TRBV20-1
CSAIPPYGYTF
>TRBJ2-5|TRBV2
CASREDYWAQYF
>TRBJ2-2|TRBV9
CASSVVTTTGELFF
>TRBJ2-5|TRBV4-2
CASSRGGLAGDSETQYF
>TRBJ2-5|TRBV19
CASSPQTGRETQYF
>TRBJ2-6|TRBV5-8
CASSFYGSGANVLTF
>TRBJ2-7|TRBV5-4
CASSLYVLQGPRWGSYEQYF
>TRBJ2-5|TRBV12-3/TRBV12-4
CASTHRDSRATQYF
>TRBJ2-3|TRBV7-3
CASSLGQTYTDTQYF
>TRBJ1-1|TRBV30
CAWSLWVHTEAFF
>TRBJ1-2|TRBV12-3/TRBV12-4
CASSFQGAGGYTF
>TRBJ2-1|TRBV12-5
CASGLPGTSGRREQFF
>TRBJ2-7|TRBV16
CASSQSYRGSYEQYF
>TRBJ1-1|TRBV29-1
CSVGRDFVGADTEAFF
>TRBJ2-2|TRBV5-1
CASSWTSVTNTGELFF
>TRBJ2-2|TRBV27
CASSSHRGKATGELFF
>TRBJ2-1|TRBV9
CASSVAGGPTGGQFF
>TRBJ2-7|TRBV19
CASSNREHGSYEQYF
>TRBJ1-1|TRBV29-1
CSASGRMNTEAFF
>TRBJ2-4|TRBV6-5
CASSYRRVENIQYF
>TRBJ2-3|TRBV12-3/TRBV12-4
CASSPEGLTSGRDGRYF
>TRBJ1-3|TRBV4-1
CASSQDLGSVTGNTIYF
>TRBJ1-2|TRBV5-1
CASSFASNYGYTF
>TRBJ2-3|TRBV27
CASSYKQGNGATDTQYF
>TRBJ2-3|TRBV11-2
CASSYGDTQYF
>TRBJ2-3|TRBV2
CASSPADTQYF
>TRBJ2-7|TRBV18
CASSPVTGEQYF